One and the same sample provided the 25 T cell receptor beta chains below, sequenced in a study of blood T cell repertoires in COVID-19 (dated by TCRdb to the early 2020s). Libraries were constructed by the immunoSEQ multiplex PCR assay. TCRdb retrieved this table from immuneACCESS and kept in-frame rearrangements only. Not all clones are present; in checked studies, unresolved V genes account for under half, and no reason is known for the remainder. The sample includes about 26,000 clones, with roughly 82% observed a single time. Of the sample, 1.8% falls within the top ten clones. The sequenced sample was peripheral blood. These receptors all come from a man aged 80 or over with active or convalescent COVID-19.

The genes are TRBV6-5 and TRBJ1-1; possible D gene TRBD1, 6 bases. The CDR3 extends over 11 amino acids. V dropped 11 bases and J dropped 5 bases, with 12 bases sitting between them. CDR1 and CDR2 from the germline V gene are MNHEY and SVGAGI. The CDR3 protein is CAVGRGTEAFF. The DNA of the CDR3 is TGTGCCGTGGGGAGGGGGACTGAAGCTTTCTTT.

The CDR3 protein is CASSPFLPGQSYEQYF. DNA for the CDR3: TGTGCCAGCAGCCCCTTTTTACCGGGACAGTCCTACGAGCAGTACTTC. V usage is TRBV14 and J usage is TRBJ2-7, with TRBD1 identical over 7 bases. The germline V gene encodes CDR1 SGHDN and CDR2 FVKESK. Trimming at V came to 4 bases and at J to 1 base, leaving 10 bases not matched to a gene. This CDR3 has 16 residues.

The genes are TRBV3-1 (or the pseudogene TRBV3-2) and TRBJ2-1; 14 bases line up with TRBD2. The length of the CDR3 is 15 residues. J was trimmed by 8 bases and V by 1 base; bases with no gene match: 1. CDR1 LGHDT and CDR2 YNNKEL come from the germline V gene (reference sequence). DNA for the CDR3: TGTGCCAGCAGCCAAGGACTAGCGGGAGGGTATGAGCAGTTCTTC. It yields the protein CASSQGLAGGYEQFF.

This clone was observed a single time. The chain recombines TRBV4-1 with TRBJ1-3; D unresolved. V was pared by 0 bases and J by 0 bases, with 6 bases between. Germline V gene lookup returns CDR1 MGHRA and CDR2 YSYEKL. The CDR3 sequence is 15 residues long. The CDR3 region is CASSQDPYSGNTIYF. The CDR3 bases are TGCGCCAGCAGCCAAGATCCCTACTCTGGAAACACCATATATTTT.

Here the CDR3 reads CASSFFGRRGETQYF. The DNA of the CDR3 is TGTGCCAGCAGTTTCTTTGGGCGGCGGGGGGAGACCCAGTACTTC. This chain links TRBV27 with TRBJ2-5; TRBD2 agrees at 7 bases. V was clipped by 3 bases and J by 5 bases; unmatched bases: 9. This CDR3 has 15 amino acids. Germline V lookup: CDR1 MNHEY, CDR2 SMNVEV (reference sequence).

CDR3 in DNA: TGTGCCAGTTCTAGCGGGAGGGGGGACAATGAGCAGTTCTTC. Its protein product is CASSSGRGDNEQFF. The J gene is TRBJ2-1, the V gene TRBV19, with TRBD2 identical over 12 bases. Germline-derived CDR1 and CDR2 are LNHDA and SQIVND (reference sequence). The CDR3 has 14 residues. Trimming cost V 8 bases and J 5 bases; bases outside gene matches: 4.

This chain links TRBV7-9 with TRBJ2-5; D might be TRBD2 (6 bases). Trimming pared 3 bases from V and 2 bases from J, leaving 16 bases between. The germline CDR1 and CDR2 sequences are SEHNR and FQNEAQ (reference sequence). This CDR3 has 16 amino acids. DNA for the CDR3: TGTGCCAGCAGCTTCATCCTTATAGCGGCGCAAGAGACCCAGTACTTC. It is translated as CASSFILIAAQETQYF.

The chain links TRBV27 to TRBJ1-2; tentative D call: TRBD1 (6 bases). V was clipped by 3 bases and J by 3 bases, with 8 bases between them. Germline V CDR1 and CDR2: MNHEY, SMNVEV (reference sequence). CDR3 length: 13 residues. CDR3 sequence reads: CASSFAGDYGYTF. The DNA for the CDR3 is TGTGCCAGCAGTTTTGCAGGGGACTATGGCTACACCTTC.

This clone was counted once. The chain links TRBV9 to TRBJ2-3, with 7 bases aligning to TRBD2. CDR1 SGDLS and CDR2 YYNGEE come from the germline V gene. The CDR3 has 15 residues. J lost 4 bases, V lost 3 bases, and 8 bases had no gene match. Written as DNA, the CDR3 is TGTGCCAGCAGCGGACGGACTAGTTTGGCAGATACGCAGTATTTT. Amino acids: CASSGRTSLADTQYF. The whole variable domain, filled in from reference TRBV9 and TRBJ2-3, reads DSGVTQTPKHLITATGQRVTLRCSPRSGDLSVYWYQQSLDQGLQFLIQYYNGEERAKGNILERFSAQQFPDLHSELNLSSLELGDSALYFCASSGRTSLADTQYFGPGTRLTVL.

The chain combines TRBV27 with TRBJ2-1; TRBD2 is a possible D gene (6 bases). Trimming shortened V by 4 bases and J by 5 bases, and 15 bases separated the two germline ends. The CDR3 is made up of 15 amino acids. The germline gives CDR1 MNHEY, CDR2 SMNVEV (reference sequence). The CDR3 loop is CASSSVSGHNNEQFF. The CDR3 DNA reads as TGTGCCAGCAGTTCAGTGAGCGGGCATAACAATGAGCAGTTCTTC.

CDR3 in DNA: TGTGCAAGTCGCGCCGAAGGACAGGGCCTGAGAAAGCCCCAGCATTTT. This translates into CASRAEGQGLRKPQHF. This chain connects TRBV12-2 to TRBJ1-5; the table's TRBD1 call for D was not verified on the DNA. TRBV12-2 corresponds to a pseudogene. This CDR3 is 16 amino acids long.

The chain combines TRBV11-3 with TRBJ2-1; D unresolved. The V end was cut by 3 bases, the J end by 5 bases, with 14 bases between. The V gene's germline CDR1 is SGHNT and CDR2 YENEEA. The CDR3 loop spans 15 amino acids. CDR3: CASSLNPSIDNEQFF. The CDR3 DNA sequence: TGTGCCAGCAGCTTGAACCCGAGCATCGACAATGAGCAGTTCTTC.

V is TRBV5-1 and J is TRBJ2-2; 11 bases fit TRBD1. Germline lookup yields CDR1 SGHRS and CDR2 YFSETQ. Unmatched junction bases numbered 6, after V lost 2 bases and J lost 6 bases. CDR3 length equals 16 residues. Written as DNA, the CDR3 is TGCGCCAGCAGCTTACCGGGACAGGGGGTTCCCGGGGAGCTGTTTTTT. Protein sequence: CASSLPGQGVPGELFF.

There are a few counts of this clone. CDR3 sequence: CASSSSSDMGEQYF. As DNA, the CDR3 is TGCGCCAGCAGCTCCAGTAGCGACATGGGGGAGCAGTACTTC. The chain combines TRBV5-1 with TRBJ2-7; the D gene is possibly TRBD2 (5 bases). The CDR3 sequence is 14 residues long. V lost 3 bases to trimming and J lost 7 bases, with 17 bases between them. Germline V gives CDR1 SGHRS, CDR2 YFSETQ.

This clone appeared once. The chain has TRBV3-1 (or the pseudogene TRBV3-2) and TRBJ1-2; 10 nucleotides match TRBD1. V shed 1 base, J shed 8 bases, and the junction held 7 bases outside the gene matches. Germline lookup yields CDR1 LGHDT and CDR2 YNNKEL (reference sequence). This CDR3 is 15 amino acids long. For the CDR3, the DNA is TGTGCCAGCAGCCAAGGGGGGACAGGGGCGCGGGGCTACACCTTC. Its protein is CASSQGGTGARGYTF.

The chain recombines TRBV6-5 with TRBJ1-1; the match to TRBD1 covers 7 bases. From germline, CDR1 is MNHEY and CDR2 SVGAGI. V lost 7 bases and J lost 3; bases outside the gene matches: 11. CDR3 length: 15 residues. CDR3 loop: CASKTLYRGDTEAFF. CDR3 in DNA: TGTGCCAGCAAAACACTTTACAGGGGAGACACTGAAGCTTTCTTT.

The chain uses TRBV7-2 and TRBJ2-1, with D possibly being TRBD1 (5 bases). The CDR3 extends over 11 amino acids. The germline CDR1 and CDR2 sequences are SGHTA and FQGNSA. The V and J ends lost 6 bases and 12 bases respectively, with 12 bases between them. For the CDR3, the DNA is TGTGCCAGCAGGGAAGGGGCTGTGCAGTTCTTC. Protein sequence: CASREGAVQFF.

This chain joins TRBV4-1 and TRBJ1-6; D may be TRBD1 (6 bases). The CDR3 spans 16 residues. V was clipped by 0 bases and J by 10 bases, with 16 bases between them. Per germline, CDR1 MGHRA and CDR2 YSYEKL. CDR3 loop: CASSQDFNRAGSPLHF. CDR3 DNA: TGCGCCAGCAGCCAAGATTTCAACAGGGCAGGATCACCCCTCCACTTT.

V gene TRBV7-2 combines with J gene TRBJ2-5, with D perhaps matching TRBD2 (6 bases). V gave up 0 bases and J gave up 1 base, with 9 bases separating them. Germline V gives CDR1 SGHTA, CDR2 FQGNSA. The CDR3 has 15 amino acids. CDR3 sequence reads: CASSLAWRGQETQYF. The CDR3 region has the DNA TGTGCCAGCAGCTTAGCGTGGCGGGGCCAAGAGACCCAGTACTTC.

V gene TRBV12-3 or TRBV12-4 combines with J gene TRBJ1-1; D remains ambiguous. Between the trimmed V and J ends, which lost 2 bases and 6 bases, there was a span of 10 bases. This CDR3 spans 13 amino acids. The CDR3 loop reads CASSLNGVPEAFF. The CDR3 region has the DNA TGTGCCAGCAGTTTAAACGGGGTCCCTGAAGCTTTCTTT.

On this clone: The junction does not match germline at one end; this may be a read error. V gene TRBV18 combines with J gene TRBJ2-7, with TRBD2 matching over 9 bases. CDR1 is KGHSH and CDR2 is LQKENI in the germline V gene. This CDR3 has 16 amino acids. The CDR3 region has the DNA TGTGCCAGCTCACCACCCGGCGGGAGGGCCTCCAACGAGCAGTACTTC. This gives the protein CASSPPGGRASNEQYF. Looking up the rest from reference TRBV18 and TRBJ2-7 gives the full variable domain: NAGVMQNPRHLVRRRGQEARLRCSPMKGHSHVYWYRQLPEEGLKFMVYLQKENIIDESGMPKERFSAEFPKEGPSILRIQQVVRGDSAAYFCASSPPGGRASNEQYFGPGTRLTVT.

This clone showed up just a few times. The rearrangement joins TRBV2 to TRBJ2-2; 10 bases are a match to TRBD2. Unmatched junction bases numbered 7, after V lost 8 bases and J lost 7 bases. The CDR3 length is 14 residues. Germline-derived CDR1 and CDR2 are SNHLY and FYNNEI. The CDR3 bases are TGTGCCAGCGTCCAGCGGGAGGGTATCGGGGAGCTGTTTTTT. Translating gives CASVQREGIGELFF.

This chain joins TRBV6-5 and TRBJ1-5; a possible D gene is TRBD1 (5 bases). The length of the CDR3 is 14 residues. Germline V CDR1 and CDR2: MNHEY, SVGAGI. The CDR3 sequence: CELNRNYSNQPQHF. The CDR3 DNA is TGTGAACTAAACAGGAATTATAGCAATCAGCCCCAGCATTTT.

Concerning this clone: A read error may account for a junction end that differs from germline. The rearrangement links TRBV19 to TRBJ2-7; the match to TRBD2 covers 12 bases. The CDR3 loop spans 16 amino acids. Germline loops: CDR1 LNHDA, CDR2 SQIVND (reference sequence). As DNA, the CDR3 is TGTGCCAGTAGCCCAACCACTAGCGGGAGGTCCTATGAGCAGTACTTC. The encoded protein is CASSPTTSGRSYEQYF.

The chain combines TRBV27 with TRBJ2-5; TRBD1 matches at 10 bases. The germline CDR1 and CDR2 sequences are MNHEY and SMNVEV (reference sequence). The trim removed 10 bases at V and 5 bases at J, leaving 7 bases unmatched. The CDR3 loop spans 13 amino acids. The CDR3: CATRQGARETQYF. Written as DNA, the CDR3 is TGTGCCACCCGACAGGGGGCAAGGGAGACCCAGTACTTC.